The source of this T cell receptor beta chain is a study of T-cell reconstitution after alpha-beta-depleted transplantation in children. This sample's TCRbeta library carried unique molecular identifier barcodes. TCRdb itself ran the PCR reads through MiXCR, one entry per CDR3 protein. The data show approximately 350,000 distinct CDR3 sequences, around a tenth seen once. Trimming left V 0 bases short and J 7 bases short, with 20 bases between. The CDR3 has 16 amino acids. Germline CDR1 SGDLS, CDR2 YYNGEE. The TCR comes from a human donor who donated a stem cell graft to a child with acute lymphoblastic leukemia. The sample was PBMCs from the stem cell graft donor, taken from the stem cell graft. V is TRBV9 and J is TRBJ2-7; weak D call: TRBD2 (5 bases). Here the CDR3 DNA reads TGTGCCAGCAGCGTAGCTCTGGACTTCCCACCGCGGGAGCAGTACTTC. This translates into CASSVALDFPPREQYF.